The 2 T cell receptor beta chains below were found in one sample sequenced in a study of blood T cells in healthy people across ages. Through a sample-barcoded 5' primer and a J-beta primer mix, a second PCR was run for roughly 7 to 11 cycles. TCRdb reprocessed the 5' RACE reads via MiXCR and lists one record per CDR3 protein. The table lists roughly 800,000 distinct CDR3 sequences, over 45% of them singletons, with 20% to 25% in the top ten. The specimen sequenced was blood. The receptors stem from a man aged 30 to 39 in good health.

The gene calls are TRBV12-3 or TRBV12-4 and TRBJ2-1; 7 nucleotides align to TRBD1. V was pared by 6 bases and J by 7 bases, with 9 bases of the junction left unmatched. The CDR3 length is 14 residues. For the CDR3, the DNA is TGTGCCAGCAGCCCCGGGACAGTTAGGAATGAGCAGTTCTTC. Its protein is CASSPGTVRNEQFF.

The rearrangement links TRBV25-1 to TRBJ2-4, with 7 bases identical to TRBD2. The J call is uncertain, as TRBJ2-7 better fits the DNA end. Germline-derived CDR1 and CDR2 are MGHDK and SYGVNS. CDR3 length equals 15 residues. The CDR3 loop reads CASSEFSRGSGEQYF. Here the CDR3 DNA reads TGTGCCAGCAGTGAATTCAGTCGCGGGAGTGGCGAGCAGTACTTC.